These 2 T cell receptor beta chains were sequenced from one sample in a study of T cell clonotyping in hematopoietic cell transplantation. Produced via immunoSEQ multiplex PCR; TCRdb's table is partial and in-frame only. This sample carries about 16,000 clones, 70% to 90% of them seen once, and the ten largest clones take around 4.3%. The sequencing input was peripheral blood mononuclear cells. Every receptor here comes from a woman in her thirties or forties in good health. Some clones in this sample may be carry-over from other donors' samples.

The rearrangement joins TRBV5-3 to TRBJ1-1; TRBD1 might be the D (5 bases). TRBV5-3 is an ORF, with its function uncertain. V was trimmed by 2 bases and J by 0 bases, leaving 20 bases between them. This CDR3 has 18 residues. The CDR3 region has the DNA TGTGCCAGAAGCTTTTGGCCCCCGGGGCGAGGGATGAACACTGAAGCTTTCTTT. This gives the protein CARSFWPPGRGMNTEAFF.

This clone was recorded once. The rearrangement uses TRBV9 and TRBJ2-3; D possibly corresponds to TRBD2 (6 bases). V was cut by 1 base and J by 1 base, with 10 bases left in between. This CDR3 is built from 15 residues. Germline CDR1 SGDLS, CDR2 YYNGEE. This chain's CDR3 is CASSVTSGRTDTQYF. The CDR3 nucleotides are TGTGCCAGCAGCGTAACAAGCGGGCGCACAGATACGCAGTATTTT.